This TCR beta chain was captured in a study of blood T cell repertoires in COVID-19. CDR1 MGHDK and CDR2 SYGVNS come from the germline V gene. This CDR3 contains 15 residues. V lost 3 bases to trimming and J lost 3 bases, with 14 bases between them. Produced via immunoSEQ multiplex PCR; TCRdb's table is partial and in-frame only. The repertoire holds around 150,000 clones, with around nine tenths as singletons. The material sequenced was peripheral blood. The origin of this receptor is a woman aged 40 to 50 with acute or convalescent COVID-19. The chain uses TRBV25-1 and TRBJ1-2; D might be TRBD1 (5 bases). CDR3 sequence (DNA): TGTGCCAGCAGTGAGGGACGGGAGGTTGACTATGGCTACACCTTC. Amino acid sequence: CASSEGREVDYGYTF.